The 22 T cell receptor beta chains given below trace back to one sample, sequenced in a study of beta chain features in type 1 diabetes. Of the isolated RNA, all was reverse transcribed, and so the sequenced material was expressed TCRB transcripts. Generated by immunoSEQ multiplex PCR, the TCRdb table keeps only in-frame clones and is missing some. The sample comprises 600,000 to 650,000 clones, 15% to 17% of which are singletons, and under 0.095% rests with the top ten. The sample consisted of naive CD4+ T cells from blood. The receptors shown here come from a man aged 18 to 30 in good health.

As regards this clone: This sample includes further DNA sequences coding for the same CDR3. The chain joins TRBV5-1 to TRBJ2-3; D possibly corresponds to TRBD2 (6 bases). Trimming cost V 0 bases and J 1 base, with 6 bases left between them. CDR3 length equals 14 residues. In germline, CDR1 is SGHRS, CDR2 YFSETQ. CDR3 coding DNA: TGCGCCAGCAGCTTGGCGGGGGGCACAGATACGCAGTATTTT. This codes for CASSLAGGTDTQYF.

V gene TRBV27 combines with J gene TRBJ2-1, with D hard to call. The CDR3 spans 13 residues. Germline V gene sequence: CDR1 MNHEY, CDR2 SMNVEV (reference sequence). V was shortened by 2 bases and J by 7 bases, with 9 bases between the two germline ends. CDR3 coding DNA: TGTGCCAGCAGTTTAAGGTTACGGAATGAGCAGTTCTTC. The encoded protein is CASSLRLRNEQFF.

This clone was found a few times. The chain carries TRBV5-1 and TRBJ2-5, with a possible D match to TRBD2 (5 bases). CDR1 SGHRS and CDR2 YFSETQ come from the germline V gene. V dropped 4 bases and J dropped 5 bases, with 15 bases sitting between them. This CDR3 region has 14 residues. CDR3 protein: CASSEGLAAETQYF. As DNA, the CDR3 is TGCGCCAGCAGCGAAGGACTGGCTGCGGAGACCCAGTACTTC.

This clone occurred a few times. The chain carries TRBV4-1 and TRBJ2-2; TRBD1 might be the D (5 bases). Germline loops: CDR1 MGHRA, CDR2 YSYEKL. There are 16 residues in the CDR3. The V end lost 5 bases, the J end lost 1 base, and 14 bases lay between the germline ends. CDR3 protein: CASSFGRTGNTGELFF. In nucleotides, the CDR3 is TGCGCCAGCAGCTTTGGTCGAACAGGGAACACCGGGGAGCTGTTTTTT.

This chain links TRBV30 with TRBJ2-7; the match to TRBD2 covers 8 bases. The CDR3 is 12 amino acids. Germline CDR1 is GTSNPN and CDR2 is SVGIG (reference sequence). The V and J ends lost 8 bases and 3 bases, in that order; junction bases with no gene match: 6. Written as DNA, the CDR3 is TGTGCCCGATCCGGGACTAGCTACGAGCAGTACTTC. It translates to CARSGTSYEQYF.

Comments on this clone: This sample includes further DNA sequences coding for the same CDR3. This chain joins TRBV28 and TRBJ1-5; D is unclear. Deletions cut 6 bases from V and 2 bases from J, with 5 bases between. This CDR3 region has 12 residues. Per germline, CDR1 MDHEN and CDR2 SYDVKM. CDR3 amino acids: CASSQGNQPQHF. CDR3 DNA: TGTGCCAGCAGCCAGGGCAATCAGCCCCAGCATTTT.

In DNA, the CDR3 is TGTGCCAGCAGTCAGACAGGCCTCGGGAACATTCAGTACTTC. It codes for CASSQTGLGNIQYF. The rearrangement uses TRBV7-2 and TRBJ2-4; tentatively, D is TRBD1 (6 bases). The CDR3 loop spans 14 amino acids. CDR1 is SGHTA and CDR2 is FQGNSA in the germline V gene. The germline V and J ends were trimmed by 6 bases and 7 bases, with 16 bases remaining between them.

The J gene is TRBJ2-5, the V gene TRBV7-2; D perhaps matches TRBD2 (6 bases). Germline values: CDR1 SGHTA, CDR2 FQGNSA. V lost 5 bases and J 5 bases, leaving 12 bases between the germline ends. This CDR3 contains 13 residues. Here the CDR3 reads CASSLHRGETQYF. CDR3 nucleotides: TGTGCCAGCAGCCTCCACCGGGGGGAGACCCAGTACTTC.

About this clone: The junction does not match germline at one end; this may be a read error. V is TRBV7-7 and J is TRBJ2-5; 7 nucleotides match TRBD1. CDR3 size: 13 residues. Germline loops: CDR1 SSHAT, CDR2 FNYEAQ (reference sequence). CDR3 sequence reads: CASSPDRWETQYF. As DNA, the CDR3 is TGTGCTAGCAGCCCGGACAGGTGGGAGACCCAGTACTTC.

In DNA, the CDR3 is TGCGCCAGCAGCTCAGTGGGGGGACGGGGGACCGTCTACAATGAGCAGTTCTTC. Its protein product is CASSSVGGRGTVYNEQFF. J is TRBJ2-1 and V is TRBV5-1; D may be TRBD2 (6 bases). CDR1 and CDR2 from the germline V gene are SGHRS and YFSETQ. V was trimmed by 3 bases and J by 3 bases, leaving 22 bases between them. The CDR3 totals 18 residues.

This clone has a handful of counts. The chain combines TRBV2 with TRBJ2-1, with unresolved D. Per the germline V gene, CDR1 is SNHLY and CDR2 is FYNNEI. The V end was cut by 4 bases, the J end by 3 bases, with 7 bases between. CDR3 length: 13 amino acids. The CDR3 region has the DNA TGTGCCAGCAGTGGGCTCCTCTACAATGAGCAGTTCTTC. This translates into CASSGLLYNEQFF.

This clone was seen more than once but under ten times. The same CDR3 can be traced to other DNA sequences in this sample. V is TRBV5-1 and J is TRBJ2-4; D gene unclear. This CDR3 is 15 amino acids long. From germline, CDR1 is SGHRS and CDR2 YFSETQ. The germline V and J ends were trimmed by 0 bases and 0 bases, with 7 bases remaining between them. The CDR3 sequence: CASSLGGVAKNIQYF. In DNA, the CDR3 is TGCGCCAGCAGCTTGGGAGGAGTAGCCAAAAACATTCAGTACTTC.

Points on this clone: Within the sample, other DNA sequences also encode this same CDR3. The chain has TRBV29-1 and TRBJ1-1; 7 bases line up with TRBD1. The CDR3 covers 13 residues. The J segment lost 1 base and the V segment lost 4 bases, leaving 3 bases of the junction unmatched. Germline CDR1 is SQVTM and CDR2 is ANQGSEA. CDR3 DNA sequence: TGCAGCGTTGTAAGACAGGGGAACACTGAAGCTTTCTTT. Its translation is CSVVRQGNTEAFF. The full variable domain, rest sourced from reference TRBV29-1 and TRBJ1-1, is SAVISQKPSRDICQRGTSLTIQCQVDSQVTMMFWYRQQPGQSLTLIATANQGSEATYESGFVIDKFPISRPNLTFSTLTVSNMSPEDSSIYLCSVVRQGNTEAFFGQGTRLTVV.

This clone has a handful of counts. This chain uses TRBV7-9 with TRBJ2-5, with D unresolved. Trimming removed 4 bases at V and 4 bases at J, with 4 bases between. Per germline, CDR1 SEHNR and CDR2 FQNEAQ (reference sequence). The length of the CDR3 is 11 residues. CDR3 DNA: TGTGCCAGCAGCTCGATAGAGACCCAGTACTTC. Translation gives CASSSIETQYF.

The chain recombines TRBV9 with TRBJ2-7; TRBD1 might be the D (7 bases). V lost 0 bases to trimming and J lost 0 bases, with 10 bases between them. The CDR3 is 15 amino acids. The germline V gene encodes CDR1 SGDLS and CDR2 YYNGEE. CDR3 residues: CASSVAGDSSYEQYF. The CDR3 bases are TGTGCCAGCAGCGTAGCGGGGGACAGCTCCTACGAGCAGTACTTC.

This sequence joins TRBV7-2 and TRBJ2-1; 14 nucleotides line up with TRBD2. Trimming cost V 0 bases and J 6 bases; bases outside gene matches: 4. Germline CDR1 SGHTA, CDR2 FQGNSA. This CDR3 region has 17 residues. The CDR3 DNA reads TGTGCCAGCAGCTTAGCGGGACTAGCGGGAGTCCGCAATGAGCAGTTCTTC. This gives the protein CASSLAGLAGVRNEQFF.

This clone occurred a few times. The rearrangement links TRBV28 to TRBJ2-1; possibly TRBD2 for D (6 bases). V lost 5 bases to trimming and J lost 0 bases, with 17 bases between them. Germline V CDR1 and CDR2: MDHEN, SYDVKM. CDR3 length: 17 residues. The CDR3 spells CASSHLADWSSYNEQFF. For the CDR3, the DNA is TGTGCCAGCAGTCACTTAGCGGACTGGAGCTCCTACAATGAGCAGTTCTTC.

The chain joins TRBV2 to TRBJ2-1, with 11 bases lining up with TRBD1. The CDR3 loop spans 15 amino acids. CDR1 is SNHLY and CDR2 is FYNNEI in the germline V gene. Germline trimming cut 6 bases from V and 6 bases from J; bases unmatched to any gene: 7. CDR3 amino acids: CASRDRTGGRNEQFF. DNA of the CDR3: TGTGCCAGCAGGGACCGGACAGGGGGCCGCAATGAGCAGTTCTTC. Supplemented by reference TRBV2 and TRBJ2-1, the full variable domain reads EPEVTQTPSHQVTQMGQEVILRCVPISNHLYFYWYRQILGQKVEFLVSFYNNEISEKSEIFDDQFSVERPDGSNFTLKIRSTKLEDSAMYFCASRDRTGGRNEQFFGPGTRLTVL.

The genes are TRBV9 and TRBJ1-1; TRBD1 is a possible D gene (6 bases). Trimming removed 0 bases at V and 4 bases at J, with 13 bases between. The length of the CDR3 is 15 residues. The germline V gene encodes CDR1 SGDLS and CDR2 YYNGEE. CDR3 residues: CASSVGTGQGTEAFF. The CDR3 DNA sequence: TGTGCCAGCAGCGTAGGAACAGGGCAGGGCACTGAAGCTTTCTTT. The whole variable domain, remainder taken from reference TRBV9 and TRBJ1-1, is DSGVTQTPKHLITATGQRVTLRCSPRSGDLSVYWYQQSLDQGLQFLIQYYNGEERAKGNILERFSAQQFPDLHSELNLSSLELGDSALYFCASSVGTGQGTEAFFGQGTRLTVV.

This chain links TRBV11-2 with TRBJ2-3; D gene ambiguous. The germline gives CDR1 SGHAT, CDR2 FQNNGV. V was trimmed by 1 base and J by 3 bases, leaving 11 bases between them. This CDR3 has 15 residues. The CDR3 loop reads CASSLASLQTDTQYF. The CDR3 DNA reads TGTGCCAGCAGCTTAGCGTCTCTACAAACAGATACGCAGTATTTT.

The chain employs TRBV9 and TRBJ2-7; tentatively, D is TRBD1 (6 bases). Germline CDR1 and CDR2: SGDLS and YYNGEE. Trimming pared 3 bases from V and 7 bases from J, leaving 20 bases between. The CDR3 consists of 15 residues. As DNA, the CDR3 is TGTGCCAGCAGCGCCCAGGGGCGCATCAGTGGGGAGCAGTACTTC. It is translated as CASSAQGRISGEQYF.

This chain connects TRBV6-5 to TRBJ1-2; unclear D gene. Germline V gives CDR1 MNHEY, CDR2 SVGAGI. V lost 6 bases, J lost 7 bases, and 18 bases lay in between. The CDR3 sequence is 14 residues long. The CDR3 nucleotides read TGTGCCAGCAGCGCCGTCACTACCGTGGGTGGCTACACCTTC. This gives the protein CASSAVTTVGGYTF.